The clone carrying this T cell receptor (beta chain) was observed many times. Its antigen is unknown. This entry belongs to a study of T cells after yellow fever vaccination. Study-wide findings and caveats: It was a weaker secondary response, yet one that peaked faster, at day 5 versus 15. One caveat is that FACS-sorted repertoires could contain abundant clonotypes contaminating from the bulk population.

It was through 5'RACE template switching that TCR cDNA was made, with a universal primer site and UMIs added. TCRdb used MiXCR to reprocess the 5' RACE reads, holding one entry per CDR3 protein. The sample holds roughly 500,000 distinct CDR3 sequences, roughly a fifth seen once. The CDR3 has 18 amino acids. CDR1 and CDR2 from the germline V gene are ENHRY and SYGVKD. V was trimmed by 4 bases and J by 4 bases, leaving 25 bases between them. The TCR comes from a man between 25 and 39 years old who received the YFV17D yellow fever vaccine. The V and J genes are TRBV10-3 and TRBJ1-1; no clear D gene. The specimen was PBMCs, collected 15 days after the yellow fever booster vaccination. CDR3 in DNA: TGTGCCATCAGTGGTCCGGACCTGAGTTCAGTTCGGACCACTGAAGCTTTCTTT. Protein product: CAISGPDLSSVRTTEAFF.